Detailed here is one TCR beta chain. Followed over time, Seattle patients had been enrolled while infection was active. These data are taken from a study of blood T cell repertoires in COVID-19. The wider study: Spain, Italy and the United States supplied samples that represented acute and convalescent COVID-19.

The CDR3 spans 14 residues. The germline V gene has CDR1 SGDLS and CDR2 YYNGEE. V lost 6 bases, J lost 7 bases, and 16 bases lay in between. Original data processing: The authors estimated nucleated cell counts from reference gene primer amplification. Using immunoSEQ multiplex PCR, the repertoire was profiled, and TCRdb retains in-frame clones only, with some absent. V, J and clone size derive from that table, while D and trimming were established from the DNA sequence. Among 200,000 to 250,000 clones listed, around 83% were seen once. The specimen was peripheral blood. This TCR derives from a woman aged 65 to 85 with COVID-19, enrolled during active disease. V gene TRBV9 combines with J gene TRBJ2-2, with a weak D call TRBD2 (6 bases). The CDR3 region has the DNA TGTGCCAGCACCACAGGAGGGACTCACGGGGAGCTGTTTTTT. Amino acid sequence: CASTTGGTHGELFF.